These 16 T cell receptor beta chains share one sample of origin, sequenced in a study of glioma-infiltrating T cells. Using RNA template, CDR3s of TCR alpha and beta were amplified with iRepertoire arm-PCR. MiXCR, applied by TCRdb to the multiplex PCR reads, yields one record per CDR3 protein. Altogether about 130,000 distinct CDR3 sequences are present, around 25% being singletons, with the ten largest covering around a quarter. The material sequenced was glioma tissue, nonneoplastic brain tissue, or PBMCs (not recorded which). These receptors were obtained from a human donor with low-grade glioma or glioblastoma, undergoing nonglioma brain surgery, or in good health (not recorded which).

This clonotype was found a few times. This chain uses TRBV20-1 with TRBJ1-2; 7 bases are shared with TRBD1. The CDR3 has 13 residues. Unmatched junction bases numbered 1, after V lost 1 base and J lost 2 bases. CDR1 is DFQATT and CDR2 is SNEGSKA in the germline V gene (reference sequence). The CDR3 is CSARVTGNYGYTF. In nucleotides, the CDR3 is TGCAGTGCTAGAGTGACAGGGAACTATGGCTACACCTTC.

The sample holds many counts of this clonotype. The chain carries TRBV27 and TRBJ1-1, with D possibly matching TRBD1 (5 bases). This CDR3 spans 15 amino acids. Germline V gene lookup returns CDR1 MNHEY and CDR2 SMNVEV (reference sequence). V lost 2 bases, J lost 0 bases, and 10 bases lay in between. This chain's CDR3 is CASSLKRGMNTEAFF. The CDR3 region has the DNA TGTGCCAGCAGTTTAAAACGGGGCATGAACACTGAAGCTTTCTTT.

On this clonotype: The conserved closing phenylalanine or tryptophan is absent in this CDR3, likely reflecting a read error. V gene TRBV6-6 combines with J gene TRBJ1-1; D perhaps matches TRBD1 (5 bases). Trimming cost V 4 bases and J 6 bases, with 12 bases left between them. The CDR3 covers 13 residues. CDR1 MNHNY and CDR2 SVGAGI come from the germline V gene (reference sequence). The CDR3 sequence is CASSFQGGPEAFL. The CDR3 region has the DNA TGTGCCAGCAGTTTTCAGGGCGGCCCTGAAGCTTTCCTT.

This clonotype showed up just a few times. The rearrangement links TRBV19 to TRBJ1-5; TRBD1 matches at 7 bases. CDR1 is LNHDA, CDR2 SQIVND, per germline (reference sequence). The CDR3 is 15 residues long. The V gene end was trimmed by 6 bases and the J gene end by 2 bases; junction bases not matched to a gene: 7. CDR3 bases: TGTGCCAGTAGAGAGACAGGGCCGGGCAATCAGCCCCAGCATTTT. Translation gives CASRETGPGNQPQHF. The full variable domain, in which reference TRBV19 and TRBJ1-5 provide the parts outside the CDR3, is DGGITQSPKYLFRKEGQNVTLSCEQNLNHDAMYWYRQDPGQGLRLIYYSQIVNDFQKGDIAEGYSVSREKKESFPLTVTSAQKNPTAFYLCASRETGPGNQPQHFGDGTRLSIL.

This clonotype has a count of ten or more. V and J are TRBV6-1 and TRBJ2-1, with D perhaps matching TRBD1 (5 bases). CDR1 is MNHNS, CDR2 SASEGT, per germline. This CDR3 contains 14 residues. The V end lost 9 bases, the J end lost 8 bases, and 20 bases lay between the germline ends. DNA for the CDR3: TGTGCCAGTAAGGGGTTCCCATCTCGGGATGAGCAGTTCTTC. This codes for CASKGFPSRDEQFF.

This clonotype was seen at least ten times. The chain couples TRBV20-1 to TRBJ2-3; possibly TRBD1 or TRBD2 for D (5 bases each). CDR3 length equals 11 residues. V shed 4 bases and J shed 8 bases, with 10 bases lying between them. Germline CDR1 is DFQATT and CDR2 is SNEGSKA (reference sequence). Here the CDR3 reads CSATSGLTQYF. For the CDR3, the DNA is TGCAGTGCTACATCGGGGCTTACGCAGTATTTT.

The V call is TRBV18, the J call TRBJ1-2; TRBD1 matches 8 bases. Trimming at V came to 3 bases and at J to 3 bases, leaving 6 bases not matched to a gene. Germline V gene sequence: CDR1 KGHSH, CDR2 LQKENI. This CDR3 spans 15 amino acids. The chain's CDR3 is CASSPRQGIDYGYTF. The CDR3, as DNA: TGTGCCAGCTCACCCCGACAGGGGATCGACTATGGCTACACCTTC.

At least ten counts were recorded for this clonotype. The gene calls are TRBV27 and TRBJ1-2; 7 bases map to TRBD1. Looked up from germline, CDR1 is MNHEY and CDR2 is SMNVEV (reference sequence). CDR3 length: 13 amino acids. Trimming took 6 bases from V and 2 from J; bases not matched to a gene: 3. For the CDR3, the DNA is TGTGCCAGCAGACGACAGGGAAACTATGGCTACACCTTC. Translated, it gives CASRRQGNYGYTF.

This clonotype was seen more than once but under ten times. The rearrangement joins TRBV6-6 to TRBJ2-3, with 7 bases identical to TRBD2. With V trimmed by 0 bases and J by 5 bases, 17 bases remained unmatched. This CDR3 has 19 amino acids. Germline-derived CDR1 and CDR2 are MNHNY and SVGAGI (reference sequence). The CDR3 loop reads CASSYSNSLGGRGRDTQYF. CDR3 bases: TGTGCCAGCAGTTACTCGAACTCCCTTGGAGGGAGGGGAAGAGATACGCAGTATTTT.

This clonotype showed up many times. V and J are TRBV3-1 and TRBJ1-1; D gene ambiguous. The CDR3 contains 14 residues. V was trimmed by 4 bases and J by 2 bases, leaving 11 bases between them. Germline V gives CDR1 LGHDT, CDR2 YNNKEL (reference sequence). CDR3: CASSPTRGNTEAFF. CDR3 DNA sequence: TGTGCCAGCAGCCCGACTCGGGGAAACACTGAAGCTTTCTTT.

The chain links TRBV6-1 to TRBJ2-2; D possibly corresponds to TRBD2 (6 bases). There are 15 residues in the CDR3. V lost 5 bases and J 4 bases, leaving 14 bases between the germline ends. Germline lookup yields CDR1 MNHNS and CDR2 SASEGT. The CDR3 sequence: CASSPRRGGTGELFF. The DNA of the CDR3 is TGTGCCAGCAGTCCTAGGAGGGGTGGCACCGGGGAGCTGTTTTTT.

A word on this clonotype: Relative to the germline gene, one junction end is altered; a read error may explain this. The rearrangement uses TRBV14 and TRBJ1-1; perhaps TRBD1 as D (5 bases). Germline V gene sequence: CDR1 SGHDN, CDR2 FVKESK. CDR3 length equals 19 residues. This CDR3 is CASSQGWQGSRARNTEGFF. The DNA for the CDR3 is TGTGCCAGCAGCCAAGGGTGGCAGGGCTCAAGAGCGAGGAACACTGAAGGTTTCTTT. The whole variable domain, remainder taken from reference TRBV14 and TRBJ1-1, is EAGVTQFPSHSVIEKGQTVTLRCDPISGHDNLYWYRRVMGKEIKFLLHFVKESKQDESGMPNNRFLAERTGGTYSTLKVQPAELEDSGVYFCASSQGWQGSRARNTEGFFGQGTRLTVV.

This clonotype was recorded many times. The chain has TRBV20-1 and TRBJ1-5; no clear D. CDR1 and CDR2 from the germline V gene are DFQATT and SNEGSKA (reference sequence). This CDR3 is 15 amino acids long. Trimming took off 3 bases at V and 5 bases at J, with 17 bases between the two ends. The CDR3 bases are TGCAGTGCTAGGCGCCTGGGCCGCCGGGATCAGCCCCAGCATTTT. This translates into CSARRLGRRDQPQHF.

The CDR3 sequence is CASSAPSGTTNSNQPQHF. Here the CDR3 DNA reads TGTGCCAGCAGTGCGCCCTCCGGGACAACAAATAGCAATCAGCCCCAGCATTTT. The J gene is TRBJ1-5, the V gene TRBV2; the D gene is possibly TRBD1 (6 bases). Germline lookup yields CDR1 SNHLY and CDR2 FYNNEI. The CDR3 consists of 18 residues. V was clipped by 4 bases and J by 0 bases, with 19 bases between them.

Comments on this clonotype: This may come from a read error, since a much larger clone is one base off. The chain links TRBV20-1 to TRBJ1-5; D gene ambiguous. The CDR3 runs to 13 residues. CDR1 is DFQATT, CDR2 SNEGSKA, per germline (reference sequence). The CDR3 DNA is TGCAGTGCTACTGGGAGGATCAATAAGCCCCAGCATTTT. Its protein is CSATGRINKPQHF.

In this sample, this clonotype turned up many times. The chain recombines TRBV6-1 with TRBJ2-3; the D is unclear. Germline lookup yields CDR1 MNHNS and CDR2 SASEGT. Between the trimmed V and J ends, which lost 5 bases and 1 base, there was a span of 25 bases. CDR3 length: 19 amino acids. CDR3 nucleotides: TGTGCCAGCAGTTATTCCGCTGGGCCCGAAGAAATGGGCACAGATACGCAGTATTTT. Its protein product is CASSYSAGPEEMGTDTQYF.